Listed here is a single T cell receptor (beta chain). The antigen it recognizes is unknown. Qualities for individual bases were not recorded, and no much larger clone is one base off. The CDR3 regions of human TCRbeta chains were analyzed by immunosequencing. In the original analysis: Repertoire TCRs were checked for matches against a reference library of SARS-CoV-2-specific TCRs that had been generated using the MIRA antigen-specificity platform. Breadth was defined as the fraction of unique TCRs that were SARS-CoV-2-associated. Depth was defined as the fraction of total T cells that were SARS-CoV-2-associated. Using the MIRA data, each spike-specific TCR was assigned both to the spike region to which the TCR was reactive and to a CD4 or CD8 class. Log10-transformed breadth and depth values were compared by one-way ANOVA with Sidak's multiple comparisons tests. TCRdb re-hosts the immuneACCESS table, in-frame sequences only. Its copies lack some clones; in the studies checked, an unresolved V gene accounts for under half of them, and the cause for the rest is not known. V and J calls plus clone size are reproduced from that table; the DNA served to infer D and trimming. The sample table records about 120,000 clones; about 90% of these occur just once. 13% to 15% of the sample comes from the top ten.

This entry belongs to a study of T cell responses to AZD1222 COVID-19 vaccine (dated by TCRdb to 2020 to 2023). About the investigation overall: AZD1222 recipients whose second dose came at about 4 weeks and those whose second dose came at about 12 weeks were combined into one group, since spike-specific TCR depth and breadth did not differ between the two schedules. Trial participants were enrolled by age into 18-55, 56-69 and 70-plus year subgroups, with around 150, 28 and 57 TCR-sequenced participants respectively. TCR sequencing was performed for about 250 trial participants, of whom roughly 200 were given two doses of AZD1222 and approximately 25 were given two doses of MenACWY control vaccine.

At the junction V is shortened by 0 bases and J by 0 bases, with 6 bases in between. The germline V gene provides CDR1 SGDLS and CDR2 YYNGEE. The CDR3 goes from the cysteine to the phenylalanine over 14 residues. The sequence is cut down to CDR3 DNA, 42 bases in frame from base 1. Beyond this particular receptor, the publication reports: CD4 TCRs associated with the vaccine covered the entire spike protein, and the dominant responses were in regions 160-218 and 743-854. Conclusions about previously exposed vaccinees are limited because only a handful of AZD1222 recipients were SARS-CoV-2 seropositive at baseline. After two AZD1222 doses, both the breadth and the depth of spike-specific TCRs were significantly higher than at day 0 and than in MenACWY recipients. Because no day 14 peak-response samples were available, the repertoires could be characterized only after the peak T cell response. Participants were mostly white British and included more females than males, and it was suggested by the authors that clonal diversity may have been underestimated. Reportedly, almost half of the unique spike-specific TCRs recognized epitopes lying outside the regions that are mutated in the B.1.351 and B.1.1.7 variants. In the small 56-69-year group, the increase in depth fell short of significance, most likely because of low power.

The time point label corresponds to: baseline before first vaccination. Vaccinee samples came from UK trials COV001 and COV002, including a single-blind randomized controlled phase 2/3 trial of AZD1222 (ChAdOx1 nCoV-19) in healthy adults. For TCRbeta chain sequencing, PBMC samples from trial participants were taken at day 0 and at day 28 after the second dose. The rearrangement combines TRBV9 with TRBJ1-1, with no confidently assigned D gene. The sequences come from peripheral blood, collected on day 0 of AZD1222 vaccination. This TCR was recovered from an adult in good health. The CDR3 protein: CASSVDEVNTEAFF. The nucleotides are TGTGCCAGCAGCGTAGATGAGGTGAACACTGAAGCTTTCTTT. The reference TRBV9 and TRBJ1-1 proteins fill in what lies around the CDR3, so the full variable domain reads DSGVTQTPKHLITATGQRVTLRCSPRSGDLSVYWYQQSLDQGLQFLIQYYNGEERAKGNILERFSAQQFPDLHSELNLSSLELGDSALYFCASSVDEVNTEAFFGQGTRLTVV.